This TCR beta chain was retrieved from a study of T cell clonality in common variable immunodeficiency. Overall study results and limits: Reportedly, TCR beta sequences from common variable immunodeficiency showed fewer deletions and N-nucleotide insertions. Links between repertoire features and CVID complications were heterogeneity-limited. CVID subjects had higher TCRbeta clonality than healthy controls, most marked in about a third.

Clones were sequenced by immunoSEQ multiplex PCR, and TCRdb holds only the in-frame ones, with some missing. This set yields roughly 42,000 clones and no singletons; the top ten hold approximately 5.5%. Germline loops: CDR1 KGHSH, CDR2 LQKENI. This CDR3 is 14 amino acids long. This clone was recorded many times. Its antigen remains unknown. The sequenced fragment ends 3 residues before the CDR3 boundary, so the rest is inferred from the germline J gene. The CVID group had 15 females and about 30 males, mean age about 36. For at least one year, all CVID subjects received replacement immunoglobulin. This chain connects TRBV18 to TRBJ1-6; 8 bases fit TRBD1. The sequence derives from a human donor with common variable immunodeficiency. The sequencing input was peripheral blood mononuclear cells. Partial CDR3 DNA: TGTGCCAGCTCAAAGGACAGGGTAGTCGATCCC. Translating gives CASSKDRVVDP. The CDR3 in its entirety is CASSKDRVVDPLHF. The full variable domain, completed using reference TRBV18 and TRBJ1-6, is NAGVMQNPRHLVRRRGQEARLRCSPMKGHSHVYWYRQLPEEGLKFMVYLQKENIIDESGMPKERFSAEFPKEGPSILRIQQVVRGDSAAYFCASSKDRVVDPLHFGNGTRLTVT.